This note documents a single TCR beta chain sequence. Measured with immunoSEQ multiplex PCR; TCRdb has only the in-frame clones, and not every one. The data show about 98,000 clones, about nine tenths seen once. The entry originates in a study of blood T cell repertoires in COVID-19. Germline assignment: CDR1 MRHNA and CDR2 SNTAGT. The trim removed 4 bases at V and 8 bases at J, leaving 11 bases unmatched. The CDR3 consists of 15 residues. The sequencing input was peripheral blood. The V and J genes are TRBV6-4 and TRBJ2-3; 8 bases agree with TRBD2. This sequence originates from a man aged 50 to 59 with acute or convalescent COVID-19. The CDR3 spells CASSALAGPPSTQYF. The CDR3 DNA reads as TGTGCCAGCAGTGCCCTAGCGGGCCCACCGAGTACGCAGTATTTT.